The T cell receptor (beta chain) under discussion was sequenced for a study of T cell responses to AZD1222 COVID-19 vaccine. Whole-study context: Whether given at about 4 or about 12 weeks, second doses were pooled.

Whole-study findings and limits: Among AZD1222 vaccinees, only 6 or 7 were seropositive at baseline. Possibly, clonal diversity was underestimated; donors were largely white British and included more females. A rise in Spike-specific TCR breadth and depth followed two AZD1222 doses.

Germline-derived CDR1 and CDR2 are SGHRS and YFSETQ. The CDR3 consists of 15 residues. Trimming pared 2 bases from V and 1 base from J, leaving 12 bases between. The repertoire was sequenced with immunoSEQ multiplex PCR; TCRdb's copy has only in-frame clones and lacks some. Among about 100,000 clones listed, roughly nine tenths were seen once. As regards this clone: Antigen specificity is unknown.

The chain has TRBV5-1 and TRBJ1-1; D is unclear. This clonotype originated in an adult in good health. The sample was peripheral blood, taken on day 0 of AZD1222 vaccination. The CDR3 DNA follows: TGCGCCAGCAGCTTCTCAGGTTCCCCGAACACTGAAGCTTTCTTT. Its translation is CASSFSGSPNTEAFF.